This T cell receptor (beta chain) was identified during a study of blood T cell repertoires in COVID-19 (dated by TCRdb to the early 2020s). Regarding the study in general: The collaborator samples originated in the United States, Italy and Spain and spanned the acute and convalescent phases of COVID-19. The material from the prospective study consisted of cDNA or gDNA derived from T cells, B-cell-depleted T cells, or PBMCs. Subjects who had been exposed to COVID-19, were actively infected with it, or had recovered from it provided the deeply sampled blood TCRbeta repertoires that made up the dataset. The repertoires were released in a freely available public database meant as a resource for research on the immune response to SARS-CoV-2. The samples were drawn from the first 160 participants of the ongoing ImmuneRACE study and from more than 1,000 subjects provided by 6 global collaborators. Nearly every sample came with metadata listing a de-identified subject ID, COVID-19 status, age in years and sex. Where HLA class I and class II types were available, the types were taken from metadata supplied by the sample provider, not from assay-based typing.

In Seattle, one collaborating source enrolled patients while the infection was active and tracked those patients longitudinally over the course of disease. Collaborating institutions collected whole blood in K2EDTA tubes following their own protocols. Collaborator samples were shipped for TCRbeta analysis as frozen whole blood, isolated PBMCs, or DNA extracted from either sample type. A note on this clone: This receptor's antigen is unknown. Base qualities are not at hand, and no much larger clone is one base apart.

Its CDR3 holds 16 amino acids, cysteine through phenylalanine. The CDR3 DNA has 48 bases and is translated from base 1. CDR1 KGHSH and CDR2 LQKENI were looked up in the germline V gene. From V the trimming removes 2 bases and from J it removes 5 bases, while the gene matches leave 9 bases of the junction unaccounted for. TCRbeta CDR3 regions were amplified from genomic DNA by means of the immunoSEQ Assay, a bias-controlled multiplex PCR. Per the source publication's procedure: Within the assay, amplification of reference gene primers was used to estimate how many nucleated cells each sample contained. Sequence reads were collapsed and filtered to measure the absolute abundance of every unique TCRbeta CDR3 rearrangement. For each sample, productive Simpson clonality was calculated by taking the square root of Simpson's diversity index across productive rearrangements. TCRdb holds this immuneACCESS table with in-frame rearrangements only. Some clones are missing; in checked studies, unresolved V genes explain under half, and the rest has no known cause. The V and J calls and the clone size are those of that table, but D and trimming were determined from the DNA. For this sample there are tens of thousands of clones; around 90% appear just once. The top ten clonotypes cover roughly 7.9% of the sample.

Overall study results and their limits: The amount of clinical and demographic metadata varied by source and participant and was provided uncurated.

The material sequenced was peripheral blood. The chain joins TRBV18 to TRBJ2-3, and 8 junction bases match TRBD1. This receptor was identified in a man between 60 and 70 years old with COVID-19, enrolled during active disease. Read as DNA, the sequence is TGTGCCAGCTCACCATCAGGGACAGGTGGAAGAGATACGCAGTATTTT. It encodes CASSPSGTGGRDTQYF.